This TCR beta chain was obtained from a study of tumor-infiltrating lymphocytes in localized non-small cell lung cancer. Study background: Patients included smokers and never-smokers with various histologies, some sampled after neoadjuvant chemotherapy. The study's findings and limits: TCRbeta sequencing showed higher T cell infiltration in tumors than uninvolved lung.

Produced via immunoSEQ multiplex PCR; TCRdb's table is partial and in-frame only. The profile shows about 12,000 clones, 80% to 90% of them singletons. A single count supports this clone. What it binds is unknown. Sequenced material: uninvolved lung tissue not adjacent to the tumor. The receptor was isolated from a human donor with non-small cell lung cancer.

Written as DNA, the CDR3 is TGCGCCAGCAGCTCTAACTATCAGGGGCGACGCACCGGGGAGCTGTTTTTT. Translating gives CASSSNYQGRRTGELFF. The chain links TRBV5-1 to TRBJ2-2; tentatively, D is TRBD1 (6 bases). This CDR3 contains 17 residues. CDR1 SGHRS and CDR2 YFSETQ come from the germline V gene. Trimming stripped 3 bases from V and 4 bases from J, with 19 bases between.